This TCR beta chain was recovered during a study of brain T cells in children with intractable seizures. Between the trimmed V and J ends, which lost 7 bases and 1 base, there was a span of 15 bases. The germline V gene encodes CDR1 SGHRS and CDR2 YFSETQ. CDR3 size: 14 residues. The sequenced cases were selected for having the highest brain T cell transcript signatures. The protocol was immunoSEQ multiplex PCR, while the TCRdb copy is restricted to in-frame clones and leaves out a portion. The table has about 64,000 clones, 95% to 96% seen once. This TCR came from a boy younger than two with focal cortical dysplasia and intractable seizures. The chain couples TRBV5-1 to TRBJ2-7; D gene uncertain. Source: peripheral blood, taken at surgery. CDR3 protein: CASSLSPDSYEQYF. DNA of the CDR3: TGCGCCAGCTCACTCTCACCCGATTCCTACGAGCAGTACTTC.